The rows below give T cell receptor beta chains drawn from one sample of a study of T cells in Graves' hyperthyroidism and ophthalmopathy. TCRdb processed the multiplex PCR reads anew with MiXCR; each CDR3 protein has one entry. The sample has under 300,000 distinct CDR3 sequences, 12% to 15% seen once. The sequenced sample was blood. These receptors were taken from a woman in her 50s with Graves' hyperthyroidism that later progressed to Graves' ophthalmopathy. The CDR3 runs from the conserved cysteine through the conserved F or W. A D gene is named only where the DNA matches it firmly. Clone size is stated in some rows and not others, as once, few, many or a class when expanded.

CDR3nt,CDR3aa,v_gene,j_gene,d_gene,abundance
TGTGCCAGCCGGCGGGGGAATTGGCTAGCGGGCCCCCTCGATACGCAGTATTTT,CASRRGNWLAGPLDTQYF,TRBV7-9,TRBJ2-3,TRBD2,NA
TGTGCCAGCAGCTGGGGCAGGGGGAATTCACCCCTCCACTTT,CASSWGRGNSPLHF,TRBV7-2,TRBJ1-6,TRBD1,NA
TGCGCCAGCTGGACAGGGGGCGTTCGTACTGAAGCTTTCTTT,CASWTGGVRTEAFF,TRBV10-2,TRBJ1-1,TRBD1,many
TGTGCCAGCAGCTTGGCCGGACTAGCGGGAAACATTCAGTACTTC,CASSLAGLAGNIQYF,TRBV5-4,TRBJ2-4,TRBD2,few
TGTGCCAGCAGCTTAAGGGGAGGAAGCTCCTACGAGCAGTACTTC,CASSLRGGSSYEQYF,TRBV11-2,TRBJ2-7,NA,many
TGTGCCAGCAGTGGAGGGGGTTGGGGCTCACCCCTCCACTTT,CASSGGGWGSPLHF,TRBV2,TRBJ1-6,NA,many
TGCAGTGCTCCCCCACTTAAGGACTACCCTCAAGAGACCCAGTACTTC,CSAPPLKDYPQETQYF,TRBV20-1,TRBJ2-5,NA,many
TGTGCCACAACTTGGAGGAATTACGAGCAGTTCTTC,CATTWRNYEQFF,TRBV7-2,TRBJ2-1,NA,few
TGTGCCAGCAGTCGTAGACAGGGGGCAGATGAGCAGTTCTTC,CASSRRQGADEQFF,TRBV27,TRBJ2-1,TRBD1,many
TGTGCCAGCAGTTTCTCCCCTCCCTACGAGCAGTACTTC,CASSFSPPYEQYF,TRBV27,TRBJ2-7,NA,many
TGTGCCAGCAGCTTAAGTAGTCCCCTAAGCTCCTATAATTCACCCCTCCACTTT,CASSLSSPLSSYNSPLHF,TRBV2,TRBJ1-6,NA,NA
TGTGCCAGCAGCCCTCTAGGACGGTCTGGCGGGGAGCTGTTTTTT,CASSPLGRSGGELFF,TRBV5-6,TRBJ2-2,NA,many
TGTGCCAGCAATGGGGGCGCGGAAAAACTGTTTTTT,CASNGGAEKLFF,TRBV28,TRBJ1-4,NA,many
TGCGCCAGCCGTCCGGGAGGGCCCGACAATGAGCAGTTCTTC,CASRPGGPDNEQFF,TRBV5-1,TRBJ2-1,TRBD2,many
TGTGCCAGCGGCATTGGATTAGCGGGAGCACTAGAGACCCAGTACTTC,CASGIGLAGALETQYF,TRBV9,TRBJ2-5,TRBD2,NA
TGTGCCAGCAGTTTCGGGGTTACCGAGCAGTACTTC,CASSFGVTEQYF,TRBV12-3/TRBV12-4,TRBJ2-7,NA,many
TGTGCCAGCAGCTCCAACAGGGGGTATCAGCCCCAGCATTTT,CASSSNRGYQPQHF,TRBV7-2,TRBJ1-5,TRBD1,NA
TGTGCCAGCAGTTTAATCCCCAAGACGGACCGACTTGAGGATGGCTACACCTTC,CASSLIPKTDRLEDGYTF,TRBV27,TRBJ1-2,NA,NA
TGTGCCAGCAGGAGACTAGCGTTACAGAATGAGCAGTTCTTC,CASRRLALQNEQFF,TRBV6-1,TRBJ2-1,TRBD2,many
TGTGCCAGCAGCACCGATCCAACCTACCAAGAGACCCAGTACTTC,CASSTDPTYQETQYF,TRBV5-8,TRBJ2-5,NA,NA
TGTGCCAGCAGCCGACAGGGAATCGGGAATCAGCCCCAGCATTTT,CASSRQGIGNQPQHF,TRBV7-9,TRBJ1-5,TRBD1,NA
TGCAGTGCTAGAGAGTTCTACGAGCAGTACTTC,CSAREFYEQYF,TRBV20-1,TRBJ2-7,NA,NA
TGCGCCAGCAGCTTGAGACAGCTGGAGGATGAGCAGTTCTTC,CASSLRQLEDEQFF,TRBV5-1,TRBJ2-1,NA,many
TGTGCCAGCAGTTACCAGGATCTGGATGGCTACACCTTC,CASSYQDLDGYTF,TRBV6-5,TRBJ1-2,NA,many
TGTGCCAGCAGTCCCCGGGTAGCGGGTAGCACAGATACGCAGTATTTT,CASSPRVAGSTDTQYF,TRBV6-1,TRBJ2-3,TRBD2,many
TGTGCCAGCAGCCTAGGAGGACAGGGGATGGGCTACACCTTC,CASSLGGQGMGYTF,TRBV11-2,TRBJ1-2,TRBD1,many
TGTGCCACCAGTGCGTTCCTGGATGAGCAGTTCTTC,CATSAFLDEQFF,TRBV24-1,TRBJ2-1,NA,few
TGTGCCAGTAGTATAGCGTCGGACAGTAACAATGGGCAGTTCTTC,CASSIASDSNNGQFF,TRBV19,TRBJ2-1,NA,NA
TGCGCCAGCAGCCTAAGGGGGCGGGAGAATTCACCCCTCCACTTT,CASSLRGRENSPLHF,TRBV5-1,TRBJ1-6,TRBD1,few
TGTGCCAGCAGCTCCGAATTATCGGGATCCGGAAACACCATATATTTT,CASSSELSGSGNTIYF,TRBV11-2,TRBJ1-3,NA,few
TGTGCCAGCAGCACTCAAGGACAGACAGATACGCAGTATTTT,CASSTQGQTDTQYF,TRBV9,TRBJ2-3,NA,NA
TGTGCCAGCAGTTACTCGGGGGGGAACTATGGCTACACCTTC,CASSYSGGNYGYTF,TRBV6-5,TRBJ1-2,NA,many
TGTGCCAGCAGTTTACGTGCTAGCGGGAGACTACGCGAGCAGTACTTC,CASSLRASGRLREQYF,TRBV27,TRBJ2-7,TRBD2,many
TGTGCCAGCAGCGGCGGGAGGTCGCAGTTCTTC,CASSGGRSQFF,TRBV2,TRBJ2-1,TRBD2,NA
TGTGCCAGCAGCTTGGGGACAACCAACGGGTACCAAGAGACCCAGTACTTC,CASSLGTTNGYQETQYF,TRBV5-5,TRBJ2-5,NA,few
TGCGCCAGCAGCCAGGGACAGTCGGAAAAACTGTTTTTT,CASSQGQSEKLFF,TRBV5-1,TRBJ1-4,TRBD1,many
TGTGCCAGCAGCGTAGATGGGGGGTTCAGGAACATTCAGTACTTC,CASSVDGGFRNIQYF,TRBV9,TRBJ2-4,NA,few